This entry lists 32 T cell receptor beta chains sequenced from one sample in a study of control samples from healthy donors and cancer patients. Measured with immunoSEQ multiplex PCR; TCRdb has only the in-frame clones, and not every one. The table shows around 200,000 clones, with 90% to 95% occurring only once. Sequencing was done on a sample of blood. Receptors originate from a man younger than 30 in good health.

This clone was counted a single time. This rearrangement joins TRBV5-1 to TRBJ2-7; 10 nucleotides align to TRBD1. This CDR3 comprises 15 residues. J was trimmed by 3 bases and V by 3 bases; bases with no gene match: 6. Looked up from germline, CDR1 is SGHRS and CDR2 is YFSETQ. CDR3 coding DNA: TGCGCCAGCAGCTCCGGGACAGGGGAGATCTACGAGCAGTACTTC. Translation gives CASSSGTGEIYEQYF.

V usage is TRBV18 and J usage is TRBJ2-1; D may be TRBD1 (6 bases). The CDR3 covers 14 residues. The V end lost 3 bases, the J end lost 7 bases, and 13 bases lay between the germline ends. The germline CDR1 and CDR2 sequences are KGHSH and LQKENI. DNA of the CDR3: TGTGCCAGCTCACCGAACAGGGACCTAAATGAGCAGTTCTTC. Protein: CASSPNRDLNEQFF.

In this sample, this clone turned up once. The genes are TRBV30 and TRBJ1-5, with D possibly matching TRBD1 (5 bases). Between the trimmed V and J ends, which lost 5 bases and 0 bases, there was a span of 8 bases. CDR1 is GTSNPN, CDR2 SVGIG, per germline (reference sequence). The CDR3 loop spans 13 amino acids. CDR3 DNA sequence: TGTGCCTGGGGGGCTAGTAGCAATCAGCCCCAGCATTTT. It specifies CAWGASSNQPQHF.

The chain joins TRBV2 to TRBJ2-5, with D tentatively TRBD2 (7 bases). The germline gives CDR1 SNHLY, CDR2 FYNNEI. The V end was cut by 3 bases, the J end by 4 bases, with 12 bases between. The CDR3 spans 14 residues. The CDR3, as DNA: TGTGCCAGCAGTGAGGGGGGGGCGATAGAGACCCAGTACTTC. It translates to CASSEGGAIETQYF.

The chain couples TRBV19 to TRBJ2-7; TRBD1 agrees at 7 bases. Germline trimming cut 1 base from V and 3 bases from J; bases unmatched to any gene: 3. Germline V lookup: CDR1 LNHDA, CDR2 SQIVND (reference sequence). The CDR3 length is 14 residues. DNA for the CDR3: TGTGCCAGTAGTATAGGACAGGGTTTCTACGAGCAGTACTTC. Translating gives CASSIGQGFYEQYF.

The J gene is TRBJ2-4, the V gene TRBV30; D possibly corresponds to TRBD2 (7 bases). The length of the CDR3 is 11 residues. V lost 4 bases, J lost 15 bases, and 16 bases lay in between. The germline gives CDR1 GTSNPN, CDR2 SVGIG (reference sequence). The CDR3, as DNA: TGTGCCTGGACGAGGGGGGGAAGACCGTACTTC. It encodes CAWTRGGRPYF.

The V and J genes are TRBV27 and TRBJ2-4; 10 bases map to TRBD1. J gave up 0 bases and V 6 bases, and 5 bases lay outside the gene matches. The CDR3 is 16 amino acids. Germline V gives CDR1 MNHEY, CDR2 SMNVEV (reference sequence). CDR3 bases: TGTGCCAGCAGCGTGGGACAGGGGAAAGCCAAAAACATTCAGTACTTC. It is translated as CASSVGQGKAKNIQYF.

The chain carries TRBV19 and TRBJ2-6; D is undetermined. In germline, CDR1 is LNHDA, CDR2 SQIVND (reference sequence). The CDR3 spans 13 residues. The ends were cut back, 7 bases at V and 2 bases at J, with 6 bases in the middle. CDR3 amino acids: CASMGTGANVLTF. In DNA form, the CDR3 reads TGTGCCAGTATGGGAACTGGGGCCAACGTCCTGACTTTC.

The V call is TRBV18, the J call TRBJ2-1; 12 nucleotides align to TRBD2. After removal of 3 bases from V and 4 bases from J, the junction contained 1 base not matched to a gene. Germline V gene sequence: CDR1 KGHSH, CDR2 LQKENI. CDR3 size: 15 residues. CDR3 region: CASSPTSGGYNEQFF. The CDR3 DNA reads TGTGCCAGCTCACCGACTAGCGGGGGTTACAATGAGCAGTTCTTC.

The genes are TRBV18 and TRBJ2-2; 8 nucleotides agree with TRBD1. V gave up 4 bases and J gave up 6 bases; unmatched junction bases: 10. CDR3 length: 16 residues. The germline gives CDR1 KGHSH, CDR2 LQKENI. In DNA form, the CDR3 reads TGTGCCAGCTCACGGGAGCAGGGGGCTGTGTCCGGGGAGCTGTTTTTT. It yields the protein CASSREQGAVSGELFF.

This chain links TRBV7-2 with TRBJ2-7; the match to TRBD1 covers 11 bases. CDR1 is SGHTA, CDR2 FQGNSA, per germline. Trimming removed 5 bases from V and 4 bases from J; junction bases left unmatched: 10. CDR3 length: 16 residues. The CDR3, as DNA: TGTGCCAGCAGCGCGGCCAGGACAGGGGGCGGATACGAGCAGTACTTC. Residues: CASSAARTGGGYEQYF. Combining the CDR3 with reference TRBV7-2 and TRBJ2-7 gives the whole variable domain GAGVSQSPSNKVTEKGKDVELRCDPISGHTALYWYRQSLGQGLEFLIYFQGNSAPDKSGLPSDRFSAERTGGSVSTLTIQRTQQEDSAVYLCASSAARTGGGYEQYFGPGTRLTVT.

The chain links TRBV4-2 to TRBJ1-2; D is unresolved. The length of the CDR3 is 14 residues. V was trimmed by 1 base and J by 7 bases, leaving 13 bases between them. The V gene's germline CDR1 is LGHNA and CDR2 YNFKEQ. The CDR3 loop reads CASSQVFVVSGYTF. CDR3 nucleotide sequence: TGTGCCAGCAGCCAAGTCTTTGTGGTAAGTGGCTACACCTTC.

DNA of the CDR3: TGTGCCAGCAGTTACGCTTCGGCGGCCAAAGAGACCCAGTACTTC. Translating gives CASSYASAAKETQYF. V is TRBV25-1 and J is TRBJ2-5; D ambiguous. V lost 5 bases and J 3 bases, leaving 16 bases between the germline ends. This CDR3 is built from 15 residues. CDR1 is MGHDK, CDR2 SYGVNS, per germline.

This chain joins TRBV3-1 (or the pseudogene TRBV3-2) and TRBJ1-2, with 7 bases that match TRBD1. The CDR3 covers 14 residues. V shed 2 bases and J 8 bases; nucleotides not matched to a gene: 8. From germline, CDR1 is LGHDT and CDR2 YNNKEL (reference sequence). The CDR3 DNA reads as TGTGCCAGCAGCCAAAGACAGGGAGCCCTAGGCTACACCTTC. Protein sequence: CASSQRQGALGYTF.

V gene TRBV5-1 combines with J gene TRBJ2-7, with D possibly TRBD1 on 5 matching bases. V dropped 3 bases and J dropped 6 bases, with 13 bases sitting between them. The CDR3 loop spans 13 amino acids. Germline CDR1 reads SGHRS; CDR2 reads YFSETQ. The CDR3 nucleotides read TGCGCCAGCAGCTCGGACAATCTGAGCGAGCAGTACTTC. Translated, it gives CASSSDNLSEQYF.

The rearrangement joins TRBV7-2 to TRBJ2-1; D may match TRBD1 or TRBD2 (5 bases each). CDR3 size: 16 residues. Germline assignment: CDR1 SGHTA and CDR2 FQGNSA. Trimming shortened V by 6 bases and J by 7 bases, and 22 bases separated the two germline ends. The CDR3 loop is CASSLHYLVGENEQFF. CDR3 bases: TGTGCCAGCAGTCTACATTATCTGGTAGGGGAGAATGAGCAGTTCTTC.

The chain has TRBV3-1 (or the pseudogene TRBV3-2) and TRBJ1-1; tentatively, D is TRBD1 (5 bases). This CDR3 has 13 residues. Germline V gene data show CDR1 as LGHDT and CDR2 as YNNKEL (reference sequence). V was shortened by 1 base and J by 4 bases, with 7 bases between the two germline ends. The CDR3 spells CASSQARGTEAFF. The CDR3, as DNA: TGTGCCAGCAGCCAAGCGAGGGGCACTGAAGCTTTCTTT.

This chain joins TRBV24-1 and TRBJ1-2, with D maybe TRBD1 (6 bases). Trimming removed 4 bases at V and 5 bases at J, with 16 bases between. Looked up from germline, CDR1 is KGHDR and CDR2 is SFDVKD. The CDR3 sequence is 15 residues long. The CDR3 sequence: CATSDQSAGTYGYTF. CDR3 DNA sequence: TGTGCCACCAGTGACCAATCAGCCGGGACATATGGCTACACCTTC.

The rearrangement joins TRBV12-5 to TRBJ2-7; TRBD1 agrees at 10 bases. The CDR3 has 14 residues. J gave up 2 bases and V 4 bases, and 2 bases lay outside the gene matches. The germline CDR1 and CDR2 sequences are LGHNT and FRNRAP. The CDR3, as DNA: TGTGCTAGTGGTTCAGGGACAGGGGCCTACGAGCAGTACTTC. Its translation is CASGSGTGAYEQYF.

The genes are TRBV18 and TRBJ2-4; the D gene is possibly TRBD1 (6 bases). The length of the CDR3 is 13 residues. Trimming shortened V by 5 bases and J by 7 bases, and 12 bases separated the two germline ends. Germline CDR1 is KGHSH and CDR2 is LQKENI. DNA of the CDR3: TGTGCCAGCTCAACAGGGATGGGGAACATTCAGTACTTC. Protein: CASSTGMGNIQYF.

The gene calls are TRBV9 and TRBJ1-2; D gene ambiguous. V was shortened by 3 bases and J by 9 bases, with 15 bases between the two germline ends. From germline, CDR1 is SGDLS and CDR2 YYNGEE. This CDR3 has 13 amino acids. The CDR3 here is CASSEGQSPRYTF. The CDR3 DNA reads as TGTGCCAGCAGCGAGGGTCAAAGCCCCCGCTACACCTTC.

The chain recombines TRBV5-6 with TRBJ2-7; D not certain. CDR1 SGHDT and CDR2 YYEEEE come from the germline V gene. V dropped 2 bases and J dropped 4 bases, with 7 bases sitting between them. This CDR3 is 12 amino acids long. The CDR3: CASSFSIYEQYF. DNA of the CDR3: TGTGCCAGCAGCTTTTCTATATACGAGCAGTACTTC.

The chain joins TRBV30 to TRBJ2-3, with 8 nucleotides matching TRBD1. Germline assignment: CDR1 GTSNPN and CDR2 SVGIG (reference sequence). V shed 2 bases and J 1 base; nucleotides not matched to a gene: 2. There are 14 residues in the CDR3. The CDR3 protein is CAWSPGQGTDTQYF. In DNA form, the CDR3 reads TGTGCCTGGAGTCCGGGACAGGGCACAGATACGCAGTATTTT.

The chain is built from TRBV2 and TRBJ2-7; 9 nucleotides match TRBD2. Germline V gives CDR1 SNHLY, CDR2 FYNNEI. The length of the CDR3 is 15 residues. The ends lost 6 bases at V and 0 bases at J; junction bases unmatched: 6. The CDR3 region has the DNA TGTGCCAGCAGGATGGAGCGGGGGGACTCCTACGAGCAGTACTTC. Encoded protein: CASRMERGDSYEQYF.

This chain joins TRBV7-2 and TRBJ2-7, with TRBD1 matching 9 bases. With V trimmed by 3 bases and J by 3 bases, 3 bases remained unmatched. This CDR3 is 14 amino acids long. From germline, CDR1 is SGHTA and CDR2 FQGNSA. CDR3 amino acids: CASSLGQGGYEQYF. The CDR3 coding sequence is TGTGCCAGCAGCTTGGGACAGGGTGGCTACGAGCAGTACTTC. Combining the CDR3 with reference TRBV7-2 and TRBJ2-7 gives the whole variable domain GAGVSQSPSNKVTEKGKDVELRCDPISGHTALYWYRQSLGQGLEFLIYFQGNSAPDKSGLPSDRFSAERTGGSVSTLTIQRTQQEDSAVYLCASSLGQGGYEQYFGPGTRLTVT.

The rearrangement uses TRBV5-1 and TRBJ2-1; TRBD2 aligns across 7 bases. This CDR3 is built from 15 residues. The V segment lost 4 bases and the J segment 10 bases; nucleotides outside the gene matches: 14. Germline CDR1 is SGHRS and CDR2 is YFSETQ. The CDR3 DNA reads as TGCGCCAGCAGCGCCCCCGGCGGGGAGGGGAGAGAGCAGTTCTTC. Translating it yields CASSAPGGEGREQFF.

The chain combines TRBV4-1 with TRBJ2-7, with TRBD1 matching over 7 bases. In germline, CDR1 is MGHRA, CDR2 YSYEKL. J was trimmed by 2 bases and V by 1 base; bases with no gene match: 8. The CDR3 is 16 residues long. CDR3 DNA: TGCGCCAGCAGCCAAGGCCAAGACAGGGTAACCTACGAGCAGTACTTC. Amino acids: CASSQGQDRVTYEQYF.

This chain links TRBV10-2 with TRBJ2-5, with D possibly TRBD2 on 7 matching bases. This CDR3 contains 13 residues. From germline, CDR1 is WSHSY and CDR2 SAAADI. With 7 bases removed from V and 6 bases from J, the gap between germline ends came to 15 bases. This chain's CDR3 is CASTLGGAQTQYF. CDR3 DNA: TGCGCCAGCACGCTTGGGGGGGCGCAGACCCAGTACTTC.

Turning to this clone: This same CDR3 is encoded by further DNA sequences in the sample. The chain combines TRBV5-1 with TRBJ2-7; TRBD2 might be the D (5 bases). Germline lookup yields CDR1 SGHRS and CDR2 YFSETQ. There are 14 residues in the CDR3. Trimming removed 0 bases from V and 0 bases from J, with 7 bases in between. Written as DNA, the CDR3 is TGCGCCAGCAGCTTGGTTGGGAGCTCCTACGAGCAGTACTTC. Translation gives CASSLVGSSYEQYF. The entire variable domain, with the rest obtained from reference TRBV5-1 and TRBJ2-7, is as follows: KAGVTQTPRYLIKTRGQQVTLSCSPISGHRSVSWYQQTPGQGLQFLFEYFSETQRNKGNFPGRFSGRQFSNSRSEMNVSTLELGDSALYLCASSLVGSSYEQYFGPGTRLTVT.

The CDR3 DNA follows: TGCGCCAGCAGCTTTCCTGAGAGGGAATCTCCGACCGGGGCCAACGTCCTGACTTTC. As protein: CASSFPERESPTGANVLTF. This rearrangement joins TRBV5-1 to TRBJ2-6; the D gene is possibly TRBD2 (5 bases). V shed 2 bases and J shed 4 bases, with 22 bases lying between them. CDR1 SGHRS and CDR2 YFSETQ come from the germline V gene. This CDR3 spans 19 amino acids.

The chain is built from TRBV5-6 and TRBJ2-1; 8 nucleotides align to TRBD2. Germline loops: CDR1 SGHDT, CDR2 YYEEEE. The CDR3 has 15 residues. With 9 bases clipped from V and 8 bases from J, the junction kept 16 bases outside the gene matches. CDR3 sequence (DNA): TGTGCCACCCGACCACTAGCGGAGATGGGGGATGAGCAGTTCTTC. Protein: CATRPLAEMGDEQFF.

This chain links TRBV5-1 with TRBJ1-1; TRBD1 is a possible D gene (5 bases). V was clipped by 4 bases and J by 1 base, with 14 bases between them. The CDR3 is made up of 15 amino acids. Germline loops: CDR1 SGHRS, CDR2 YFSETQ. CDR3 sequence (DNA): TGCGCCAGCAGCCTAGCCGACAGCCCGAACACTGAAGCTTTCTTT. This encodes CASSLADSPNTEAFF.